This passage covers 16 T cell receptor beta chains from one sample sequenced in a study of technical replicates of blood from several donors. Repertoires were generated with immunoSEQ multiplex PCR, while TCRdb's copy carries only in-frame clones and drops some. Altogether 83,000 or so clones are present, around nine tenths being singletons, with the ten largest covering 0.25%. The specimen was T cells isolated from PBMCs. Receptor source: a human donor in good health.

This sequence joins TRBV6-1 and TRBJ1-1, with D perhaps matching TRBD1 (5 bases). The germline V gene encodes CDR1 MNHNS and CDR2 SASEGT. This CDR3 is built from 12 residues. The V gene lost 4 bases and the J gene lost 4 bases, with 7 bases spanning the gap. CDR3 sequence (DNA): TGTGCCAGCAGTGCCAGGGTCACTGAAGCTTTCTTT. It encodes CASSARVTEAFF.

The V gene is TRBV7-6, the J gene TRBJ1-5; no definite D call. In germline, CDR1 is SGHVS, CDR2 FNYEAQ. Trimming shortened V by 1 base and J by 0 bases, and 13 bases separated the two germline ends. CDR3 length equals 17 residues. CDR3 in amino acids: CASSLGPVTVSNQPQHF. The CDR3 nucleotides read TGTGCCAGCAGCTTAGGACCTGTAACAGTTAGCAATCAGCCCCAGCATTTT.

The chain couples TRBV5-1 to TRBJ2-1; TRBD2 aligns across 12 bases. Trimming took 0 bases from V and 7 from J; bases not matched to a gene: 5. Germline CDR1 SGHRS, CDR2 YFSETQ. The CDR3 is 16 amino acids. As DNA, the CDR3 is TGCGCCAGCAGCTTGGATCCTAGCGGGGGGGTTAATGAGCAGTTCTTC. Encoded protein: CASSLDPSGGVNEQFF.

The rearrangement links TRBV4-1 to TRBJ1-6; the D gene is possibly TRBD1 (5 bases). From germline, CDR1 is MGHRA and CDR2 YSYEKL. V was shortened by 0 bases and J by 10 bases, with 19 bases between the two germline ends. The CDR3 contains 17 residues. The CDR3 nucleotides are TGCGCCAGCAGCCAAGAAGGCGGGGGGGTAATTGGGTCACCCCTCCACTTT. It specifies CASSQEGGGVIGSPLHF.

This rearrangement joins TRBV30 to TRBJ1-1, with D uncertain. Between the trimmed V and J ends, which lost 2 bases and 2 bases, there was a span of 12 bases. CDR3 length: 14 amino acids. Germline-derived CDR1 and CDR2 are GTSNPN and SVGIG (reference sequence). The CDR3 DNA follows: TGTGCCTGGAGTAGGGCTGCGGGTAACACTGAAGCTTTCTTT. It translates to CAWSRAAGNTEAFF.

This clone was detected only once. CDR3 nucleotide sequence: TGTGCCATCCTCCCCAACCGCGGACAGCTCCAAGAGACCCAGTACTTC. Translation: CAILPNRGQLQETQYF. The rearrangement links TRBV19 to TRBJ2-5, with D perhaps matching TRBD1 (6 bases). CDR3 length: 16 residues. The ends were cut back, 10 bases at V and 1 base at J, with 22 bases in the middle. The germline V gene encodes CDR1 LNHDA and CDR2 SQIVND (reference sequence). Together with reference TRBV19 and TRBJ2-5, the CDR3 gives the full variable domain: DGGITQSPKYLFRKEGQNVTLSCEQNLNHDAMYWYRQDPGQGLRLIYYSQIVNDFQKGDIAEGYSVSREKKESFPLTVTSAQKNPTAFYLCAILPNRGQLQETQYFGPGTRLLVL.

V is TRBV6-1 and J is TRBJ1-1; tentative D call: TRBD1 (5 bases). CDR3 size: 15 residues. With 3 bases removed from V and 3 bases from J, the gap between germline ends came to 14 bases. From germline, CDR1 is MNHNS and CDR2 SASEGT. This CDR3 is CASSDLGGTDTEAFF. Written as DNA, the CDR3 is TGTGCCAGCAGTGACCTTGGGGGGACGGACACTGAAGCTTTCTTT.

CDR3 sequence reads: CASSSGLAGGLPETQYF. The CDR3 DNA follows: TGCGCCAGCAGCTCGGGACTAGCGGGGGGCCTTCCTGAGACCCAGTACTTC. The chain uses TRBV5-1 and TRBJ2-5; 15 nucleotides match TRBD2. V lost 3 bases, J lost 5 bases, and 8 bases stayed unmatched. This CDR3 has 17 residues. CDR1 is SGHRS, CDR2 YFSETQ, per germline.

For the CDR3, the DNA is TGTGCCAGCAGCTCCGCTGGACTAGCGGGTGGGTACGAGCAGTACTTC. Protein: CASSSAGLAGGYEQYF. The rearrangement uses TRBV7-2 and TRBJ2-7; 11 bases align to TRBD2. Germline V gives CDR1 SGHTA, CDR2 FQGNSA. Trimming cost V 4 bases and J 4 bases; bases outside gene matches: 9. CDR3 length equals 16 residues.

The chain links TRBV27 to TRBJ2-6; D perhaps matches TRBD1 (5 bases). The length of the CDR3 is 17 residues. The V gene's germline CDR1 is MNHEY and CDR2 SMNVEV (reference sequence). Trimming removed 4 bases from V and 0 bases from J, with 13 bases in between. CDR3 sequence reads: CASSSPTALSGANVLTF. The CDR3 DNA follows: TGTGCCAGCAGTTCCCCGACAGCCCTCTCTGGGGCCAACGTCCTGACTTTC.

This chain joins TRBV9 and TRBJ2-3, with TRBD2 as a possible D gene (6 bases). Deletions cut 4 bases from V and 2 bases from J, with 20 bases between. Germline V lookup: CDR1 SGDLS, CDR2 YYNGEE. The CDR3 totals 17 residues. The CDR3 sequence is CASSPRGRRGTTDTQYF. The CDR3 region has the DNA TGTGCCAGCAGCCCACGTGGTAGGCGGGGAACCACAGATACGCAGTATTTT.

The CDR3 DNA reads TGTGCCAGCAGTTCCGAATCAAGGGGAGGCTATGGCTACACCTTC. Protein sequence: CASSSESRGGYGYTF. The chain is built from TRBV6-1 and TRBJ1-2; a weak D match, TRBD1 (5 bases). The CDR3 is made up of 15 amino acids. Germline V lookup: CDR1 MNHNS, CDR2 SASEGT. V lost 5 bases, J lost 4 bases, and 17 bases lay in between.

This chain connects TRBV30 to TRBJ2-2; D is undetermined. CDR1 GTSNPN and CDR2 SVGIG come from the germline V gene (reference sequence). V shed 0 bases and J shed 7 bases, with 12 bases lying between them. The CDR3 has 14 amino acids. The CDR3 loop is CAWSVSVAVGELFF. Written as DNA, the CDR3 is TGTGCCTGGAGTGTATCGGTAGCCGTCGGGGAGCTGTTTTTT.

The chain carries TRBV28 and TRBJ2-7; D might be TRBD2 (6 bases). The CDR3 extends over 13 amino acids. V lost 6 bases and J lost 4, with 13 bases in between. Germline assignment: CDR1 MDHEN and CDR2 SYDVKM. The CDR3 here is CASSPVGRYEQYF. Written as DNA, the CDR3 is TGTGCCAGCAGCCCCGTGGGGAGGTACGAGCAGTACTTC.

J is TRBJ2-2 and V is TRBV15; D is uncertain. The V end was cut by 0 bases, the J end by 1 base, with 9 bases between. Germline CDR1 is LNHNV and CDR2 is YYDKDF (reference sequence). The CDR3 contains 16 residues. CDR3: CATSRDYAGNTGELFF. The CDR3 nucleotides read TGTGCCACCAGCAGAGATTATGCCGGGAACACCGGGGAGCTGTTTTTT.

This clone was seen just once. This chain joins TRBV9 and TRBJ1-6, with D unclear. Looked up from germline, CDR1 is SGDLS and CDR2 is YYNGEE. The V and J ends lost 0 bases and 6 bases respectively, with 7 bases between them. This CDR3 comprises 14 residues. The CDR3 DNA sequence: TGTGCCAGCAGCGTAGAGAACGGTAATTCACCCCTCCACTTT. This translates into CASSVENGNSPLHF.